These T cell receptor beta chains were read from a single sample in a study of blood T cell repertoires in COVID-19. Data came from immunoSEQ multiplex PCR; TCRdb stores just in-frame clones and leaves some out. The sample consists of about 200,000 clones, roughly three quarters of them appearing once. Sequences were obtained from PBMCs or T cells enriched from blood (not recorded which). The receptors come from a woman aged 50 to 60 with acute COVID-19. Both conserved end residues are trimmed from each CDR3. Each record gives: CDR3 protein, J gene, V gene, clone size. Clone size is shown for a subset of rows, as once, few, many or a class of expanded clone.

CDR3aa: ASSSPVRSGNTIY
j_gene: TRBJ1-3
v_gene: TRBV6-2/TRBV6-3
abundance: NA

CDR3aa: ASRPGTGDLANYGYT
j_gene: TRBJ1-2
v_gene: TRBV5-8
abundance: NA

CDR3aa: ASSLDSDRMNTEAF
j_gene: TRBJ1-1
v_gene: TRBV28
abundance: NA

CDR3aa: ASSLGQTDTQY
j_gene: TRBJ2-3
v_gene: TRBV7-9
abundance: NA

CDR3aa: ASSFFSGLYTDTQY
j_gene: TRBJ2-3
v_gene: TRBV5-1
abundance: NA

CDR3aa: AISGTNYNYGYT
j_gene: TRBJ1-2
v_gene: TRBV10-3
abundance: NA

CDR3aa: ASSQEGRGGNTIY
j_gene: TRBJ1-3
v_gene: TRBV4-1
abundance: once

CDR3aa: SASPGYT
j_gene: TRBJ1-2
v_gene: TRBV20-1
abundance: NA

CDR3aa: ATSDFGEQF
j_gene: TRBJ2-1
v_gene: TRBV24-1
abundance: few

CDR3aa: ASSSLGGIAQY
j_gene: TRBJ2-3
v_gene: TRBV2
abundance: NA

CDR3aa: AWSPGQSSTEAF
j_gene: TRBJ1-1
v_gene: TRBV30
abundance: NA

CDR3aa: ASSLRSETNTEAF
j_gene: TRBJ1-1
v_gene: TRBV28
abundance: NA

CDR3aa: SVEGLGGYSYNEQF
j_gene: TRBJ2-1
v_gene: TRBV29-1
abundance: NA

CDR3aa: ASSPGREKLF
j_gene: TRBJ1-4
v_gene: TRBV5-1
abundance: NA

CDR3aa: ASSLALSIEAF
j_gene: TRBJ1-1
v_gene: TRBV7-2
abundance: NA

CDR3aa: ASQGQVRTNYGYT
j_gene: TRBJ1-2
v_gene: TRBV19
abundance: NA

CDR3aa: ASRTGGGSPLH
j_gene: TRBJ1-6
v_gene: TRBV27
abundance: NA

CDR3aa: ASTSDRDTIGGGNQPQH
j_gene: TRBJ1-5
v_gene: TRBV5-4
abundance: NA

CDR3aa: ASSPPGRGDTQY
j_gene: TRBJ2-3
v_gene: TRBV7-8
abundance: NA

CDR3aa: ASSSMLGNTIY
j_gene: TRBJ1-3
v_gene: TRBV7-8
abundance: NA

CDR3aa: ASSYRGQGSGYT
j_gene: TRBJ1-2
v_gene: TRBV14
abundance: once

CDR3aa: ASSVTVPH
j_gene: TRBJ1-6
v_gene: TRBV11-2
abundance: NA

CDR3aa: ASSSNFGGEDEKLF
j_gene: TRBJ1-4
v_gene: TRBV5-4
abundance: once

CDR3aa: ASREDSNYGYT
j_gene: TRBJ1-2
v_gene: TRBV6-5
abundance: NA

CDR3aa: SVAKGAFGYT
j_gene: TRBJ1-2
v_gene: TRBV29-1
abundance: NA

CDR3aa: ASSALEGADTQY
j_gene: TRBJ2-3
v_gene: TRBV9
abundance: NA

CDR3aa: ASERTALGTEAF
j_gene: TRBJ1-1
v_gene: TRBV19
abundance: NA

CDR3aa: ASSPSDRRGYT
j_gene: TRBJ1-2
v_gene: TRBV3-1/TRBV3-2
abundance: NA

CDR3aa: ASSYSRARDGYT
j_gene: TRBJ1-2
v_gene: TRBV6-5
abundance: NA

CDR3aa: ASTLAGAGETQY
j_gene: TRBJ2-5
v_gene: TRBV6-5
abundance: NA

CDR3aa: ASSSLRTGSTNEKLF
j_gene: TRBJ1-4
v_gene: TRBV28
abundance: few